The rows below give T cell receptor beta chains drawn from one sample of a study of PD-1 blockade in classical Hodgkin lymphoma. The method was immunoSEQ multiplex PCR; TCRdb's version includes in-frame clones alone and lacks a portion of them. The sample holds about 76,000 clones, approximately 91% seen once. Source: peripheral blood mononuclear cells (PBMCs), taken at baseline. Receptors originate from a human donor with classical Hodgkin lymphoma. The CDR3 runs from the conserved cysteine through the conserved F or W. D genes are given only for firm matches. Size is omitted from some rows. Given values are once, few, many or a class for expanded clones.

D gene	clone size	V gene	CDR3 length	J gene	CDR3 DNA	CDR3 protein
-	few	TRBV19	13	TRBJ1-2	TGTGCCAGTAGTACCCGGACATCGCGAGGCTACACCTTC	CASSTRTSRGYTF
TRBD1	-	TRBV29-1	10	TRBJ2-5	TGCAGCGACAGGGGGGAGACCCAGTACTTC	CSDRGETQYF
TRBD2	-	TRBV12-5	16	TRBJ2-2	TGTGCTAGTGGTTTTTATCTGGTGACTAGCGCCGGGGAGCTGTTTTTT	CASGFYLVTSAGELFF
-	-	TRBV4-3	17	TRBJ2-7	TGCGCCAGCAGCCAAGCGGCGGGGACTTTAACATCGTACGAGCAGTACTTC	CASSQAAGTLTSYEQYF
TRBD2	-	TRBV18	19	TRBJ2-2	TGTGCCAGCTCACCACCGGGACTAGCGGGACACTTTTACACCGGGGAGCTGTTTTTT	CASSPPGLAGHFYTGELFF
-	-	TRBV7-2	13	TRBJ2-7	TGTGCCAGCAGCTCGGACTGGTCCTACGAGCAGTACTTC	CASSSDWSYEQYF
TRBD2	-	TRBV11-1	15	TRBJ2-1	TGTGCCAGCAGCTTAGATGGCGGGAGGGCCAATGAGCAGTTCTTC	CASSLDGGRANEQFF
-	-	TRBV5-1	13	TRBJ1-1	TGCGCCAGCAGCTTGGGTTCCCTACCGGTGGCTTTCTTT	CASSLGSLPVAFF
-	-	TRBV6-1	14	TRBJ2-7	TGTGCCAGCAGCGCCGGGACGGGTCCCTACGAGCAGTACTTC	CASSAGTGPYEQYF
TRBD1	-	TRBV28	17	TRBJ2-3	TGTGCCAGCAGTTTGGGGTCGGGACAGGGGGCGCAGGATACGCAGTATTTT	CASSLGSGQGAQDTQYF
-	-	TRBV19	15	TRBJ1-1	TGTGCCAGTAGTACAGGGACCGTTGCGAACACTGAAGCTTTCTTT	CASSTGTVANTEAFF
-	-	TRBV30	13	TRBJ2-1	TGTGCCTGGAGTGGGACTCCGTACAATGAGCAGTTCTTC	CAWSGTPYNEQFF
-	-	TRBV2	15	TRBJ1-5	TGTGCCAGCAGTGTAGGCCCGGCGGGCAATCAGCCCCAGCATTTT	CASSVGPAGNQPQHF
-	few	TRBV7-2	12	TRBJ2-1	TGTGCCAGCAGCTTAGAGATTGCCGAGCAGTTCTTC	CASSLEIAEQFF
TRBD1	-	TRBV7-7	15	TRBJ2-7	TGTGCTAGCAGCCCGGGGACAGGGGATTCCTACGAGCAGTACTTC	CASSPGTGDSYEQYF
-	-	TRBV18	15	TRBJ2-2	TGTGCCAGCTCACGGGTAGAGGAATTGACCGGGGAGCTGTTTTTT	CASSRVEELTGELFF
-	-	TRBV6-1	12	TRBJ2-4	TGTGCCAGCAGTTCCCAAGCGAACATTCAGTACTTC	CASSSQANIQYF
TRBD1	-	TRBV29-1	13	TRBJ1-2	TGCAGCGTTAGGACAGGGGGGGACTATGGCTACACCTTC	CSVRTGGDYGYTF
-	-	TRBV4-1	14	TRBJ2-7	TGCGCCAGCAGCCAGATGGGAGTCTCCTACGAGCAGTACTTC	CASSQMGVSYEQYF
-	once	TRBV6-5	14	TRBJ1-2	TGTGCCAGCAGCCCCGACAGCTCCCAAAGAGGCTACACCTTC	CASSPDSSQRGYTF
-	-	TRBV10-3	12	TRBJ1-1	TGTGCCATCAGGCCCCGTGGGACTGAAGCTTTCTTT	CAIRPRGTEAFF
TRBD1	-	TRBV19	15	TRBJ1-1	TGTGCCAGTAGTATGGGGGACAGAGTGAACACTGAAGCTTTCTTT	CASSMGDRVNTEAFF
-	-	TRBV19	14	TRBJ1-4	TGTGCCAGTAGTATCGGGGTGGGCCATGAAAAACTGTTTTTT	CASSIGVGHEKLFF
-	-	TRBV5-6	14	TRBJ1-1	TGTGCCAGCAGCCGGTCGGGTATAGGTTCTGAAGCTTTCTTT	CASSRSGIGSEAFF
-	once	TRBV6-6	16	TRBJ2-1	TGTGCCAGCCGGGTAAGAGGGGATTGGTCCTACAATGAGCAGTTCTTC	CASRVRGDWSYNEQFF
TRBD2	-	TRBV27	18	TRBJ2-3	TGTGCCAGCAGTCTTAAAGCGGGACTAGCGATCAGCACAGATACGCAGTATTTT	CASSLKAGLAISTDTQYF
-	once	TRBV12-5	13	TRBJ1-1	TGTGCTAGTGGTTTAGGTGGGAACACTGAAGCTTTCTTT	CASGLGGNTEAFF
-	-	TRBV23-1	17	TRBJ2-7	TGCGCCAGCAGTCAAGTCATTCAAGGGACCTTTACCTACGAGCAGTACTTC	CASSQVIQGTFTYEQYF
-	-	TRBV19	15	TRBJ1-5	TGTGCCACCGAAGGTGCAGGGTGGCGGAATCAGCCCCAGCATTTT	CATEGAGWRNQPQHF
-	-	TRBV5-1	15	TRBJ2-1	TGCGCCAGCAGCTTGGAACGGAATTCCTACAATGAGCAGTTCTTC	CASSLERNSYNEQFF
-	few	TRBV18	13	TRBJ2-1	TGTGCCAGCTCAGCGAGCTCTGGAGATGAGCAGTTCTTC	CASSASSGDEQFF
-	-	TRBV19	12	TRBJ1-1	TGTGCCAGCATCAGGGGTTACACTGAAGCTTTCTTT	CASIRGYTEAFF
-	-	TRBV25-1	14	TRBJ2-5	TGTGCCAGCAGTGAAAGGGACTTTAAAGAGACCCAGTACTTC	CASSERDFKETQYF
-	-	TRBV5-1	11	TRBJ2-5	TGCGCCAGCAGTTCCCAAGAGACCCAGTACTTC	CASSSQETQYF
TRBD1	-	TRBV2	12	TRBJ1-2	TGTGCCAACGGACAGGCGGGGCAGGGCTACACCTTC	CANGQAGQGYTF
-	-	TRBV11-2	13	TRBJ1-2	TGTGCCAGCAGCTCGACGGGTAACTATGGCTACACCTTC	CASSSTGNYGYTF
-	-	TRBV6-6	12	TRBJ1-1	TGTGCCAGCAGTTACACTCAGGGAGAAGCTTTCTTT	CASSYTQGEAFF
TRBD2	-	TRBV11-2	16	TRBJ2-3	TGTGCCAGCAGCTCAAGGACTAGCGGGAGTACAGATACGCAGTATTTT	CASSSRTSGSTDTQYF
TRBD2	-	TRBV30	15	TRBJ2-3	TGTGCCTGGAGTGTAGGACTAGCGGGGGCAGATACGCAGTATTTT	CAWSVGLAGADTQYF
TRBD1	-	TRBV28	14	TRBJ2-7	TGTGCCAGCAGTTTTCGGACAGGGGGATACGAGCAGTACTTC	CASSFRTGGYEQYF
TRBD2	-	TRBV6-7	15	TRBJ2-7	TGTGCCACCCACGGACTAGCGGGGGTCTCCTACGAGCAGTACTTC	CATHGLAGVSYEQYF
-	-	TRBV11-2	16	TRBJ1-1	TGTGCCAGCAGCTTAGATGGTCCGAGCTTGTTAACTGAAGCTTTCTTT	CASSLDGPSLLTEAFF
-	-	TRBV5-1	14	TRBJ2-7	TGCGCCAGCAGCTTGGACGGGAGTAAAAACGAGCAGTACTTC	CASSLDGSKNEQYF
-	-	TRBV2	14	TRBJ2-7	TGTGCCAGCAGTTTCGGACAGATTACCTACGAGCAGTACTTC	CASSFGQITYEQYF
TRBD2	-	TRBV7-2	16	TRBJ2-3	TGTGCCAGCAGCTTGCCGGGGACTAGCGGACGGGATACGCAGTATTTT	CASSLPGTSGRDTQYF
-	-	TRBV5-8	16	TRBJ1-1	TGTGCCAGCAGCTTGGAAGTCAGAGGTATGAACACTGAAGCTTTCTTT	CASSLEVRGMNTEAFF
TRBD1	-	TRBV11-2	13	TRBJ1-1	TGTGCCAGCAGCTTTGACAGGGAAGGTGAAGCTTTCTTT	CASSFDREGEAFF
-	-	TRBV25-1	15	TRBJ1-3	TGTGCCAGCAGTGACGGACAGCCCTCTGGAAACACCATATATTTT	CASSDGQPSGNTIYF
-	-	TRBV5-4	13	TRBJ1-1	TGTGCCAGCAGCGTCGGGGGGAACACTGAAGCTTTCTTT	CASSVGGNTEAFF
-	-	TRBV2	14	TRBJ1-1	TGTGCCAGCACCTCCGACGGCCGATACACTGAAGCTTTCTTT	CASTSDGRYTEAFF
TRBD1	-	TRBV6-4	14	TRBJ2-5	TGTGCCAGCAGCGCGACAGGGGAGGAGGAGACCCAGTACTTC	CASSATGEEETQYF
-	-	TRBV28	14	TRBJ1-5	TGTGCCAGCGTTGCAGGGTATGGCAATCAGCCCCAGCATTTT	CASVAGYGNQPQHF